This is a list of T cell receptor beta chains from one sample in a study of T cells after yellow fever vaccination. TCRdb analysed the 5' RACE reads with MiXCR anew, one entry per CDR3 protein. The sample carries roughly 32,000 distinct CDR3 sequences, 8% to 11% recorded once. The specimen comprised PBMCs, either bulk or a sorted T-cell subset (CD4+, CD8+, memory, or dextramer-sorted; not recorded which), sampled around 15 days after the first yellow fever vaccination. The receptors stem from a man aged 18 to 29 who received the YFV17D yellow fever vaccine. CDR3s include the opening cysteine and the closing phenylalanine or tryptophan. A D gene is named only where the DNA matches it firmly. The listing skips clone size in some rows; elsewhere it reads once, few, many or a size class.

V gene: TRBV24-1
J gene: TRBJ1-2
D gene: TRBD1
clone size: many
CDR3 protein: CATSDREPRGPYSYGYTF
CDR3 DNA: TGTGCCACCAGTGATCGAGAACCCAGGGGGCCCTATTCCTATGGCTACACCTTC

V gene: TRBV20-1
J gene: TRBJ1-5
D gene: .
clone size: many
CDR3 protein: CSAGQRDQPQHF
CDR3 DNA: TGCAGTGCTGGTCAACGCGATCAGCCCCAGCATTTT

V gene: TRBV4-1
J gene: TRBJ1-1
D gene: .
clone size: many
CDR3 protein: CASSQGGGGMTEAFF
CDR3 DNA: TGCGCCAGCAGCCAGGGCGGGGGAGGGATGACTGAAGCTTTCTTT

V gene: TRBV7-2
J gene: TRBJ1-2
D gene: .
clone size: .
CDR3 protein: CASRGGWADGYTF
CDR3 DNA: TGTGCCAGCAGGGGGGGGTGGGCGGATGGCTACACCTTC

V gene: TRBV19
J gene: TRBJ1-5
D gene: TRBD1
clone size: many
CDR3 protein: CASSPRGLGQPQHF
CDR3 DNA: TGTGCCAGTAGTCCCAGGGGGCTGGGTCAGCCCCAGCATTTT

V gene: TRBV20-1
J gene: TRBJ1-2
D gene: .
clone size: many
CDR3 protein: CSARAPGWDGYTF
CDR3 DNA: TGCAGTGCTAGAGCACCTGGATGGGACGGCTACACCTTC

V gene: TRBV6-1
J gene: TRBJ2-1
D gene: .
clone size: many
CDR3 protein: CASSEMAGNEQFF
CDR3 DNA: TGTGCCAGCAGTGAAATGGCGGGGAACGAGCAGTTCTTC

V gene: TRBV5-4
J gene: TRBJ1-3
D gene: .
clone size: few
CDR3 protein: CASSPGHVGNTIYF
CDR3 DNA: TGTGCCAGCAGCCCTGGACACGTTGGAAACACCATATATTTT

V gene: TRBV20-1
J gene: TRBJ1-5
D gene: .
clone size: many
CDR3 protein: CSGHAGPNQPQHF
CDR3 DNA: TGCAGTGGTCACGCAGGGCCCAATCAGCCCCAGCATTTT

V gene: TRBV12-3/TRBV12-4
J gene: TRBJ2-5
D gene: TRBD1
clone size: many
CDR3 protein: CASRWTGRETQYF
CDR3 DNA: TGTGCCAGCAGGTGGACAGGCCGGGAGACCCAGTACTTC

V gene: TRBV7-2
J gene: TRBJ1-2
D gene: .
clone size: many
CDR3 protein: CASSLARLPDGGYTF
CDR3 DNA: TGTGCCAGCAGCTTAGCGAGGCTACCTGATGGTGGCTACACCTTC

V gene: TRBV6-6
J gene: TRBJ2-5
D gene: .
clone size: many
CDR3 protein: CASCSRQETQYF
CDR3 DNA: TGTGCCAGCTGTTCGAGGCAAGAGACCCAGTACTTC

V gene: TRBV20-1
J gene: TRBJ2-3
D gene: .
clone size: many
CDR3 protein: CSATRGADTQYF
CDR3 DNA: TGCAGTGCAACCAGGGGGGCAGATACGCAGTATTTT

V gene: TRBV5-6
J gene: TRBJ2-3
D gene: TRBD2
clone size: many
CDR3 protein: CASSFLLAGGHTQYF
CDR3 DNA: TGTGCCAGCAGCTTTTTACTAGCGGGGGGCCATACGCAGTATTTT

V gene: TRBV27
J gene: TRBJ2-5
D gene: .
clone size: many
CDR3 protein: CASSGLFQETQYF
CDR3 DNA: TGTGCCAGCAGCGGCCTGTTCCAAGAGACCCAGTACTTC

V gene: TRBV6-5
J gene: TRBJ2-3
D gene: .
clone size: many
CDR3 protein: CASSYSGGQSTDTQYF
CDR3 DNA: TGTGCCAGCAGTTACTCCGGGGGCCAGAGCACAGATACGCAGTATTTT

V gene: TRBV7-3
J gene: TRBJ2-2
D gene: .
clone size: many
CDR3 protein: CASSLPAEQNTGELFF
CDR3 DNA: TGTGCCAGCAGCTTACCCGCCGAGCAGAACACCGGGGAGCTGTTTTTT

V gene: TRBV7-2
J gene: TRBJ1-2
D gene: .
clone size: many
CDR3 protein: CASSLQDAGDGYTF
CDR3 DNA: TGTGCCAGCAGCTTACAGGACGCAGGGGATGGCTACACCTTC

V gene: TRBV20-1
J gene: TRBJ1-2
D gene: TRBD1
clone size: many
CDR3 protein: CSATSGTGSGYTF
CDR3 DNA: TGCAGTGCTACATCCGGGACAGGATCCGGCTACACCTTC

V gene: TRBV18
J gene: TRBJ1-5
D gene: .
clone size: many
CDR3 protein: CASSRTDSNQPQHF
CDR3 DNA: TGTGCCAGCTCACGGACGGATAGCAATCAGCCCCAGCATTTT

V gene: TRBV6-6
J gene: TRBJ1-6
D gene: .
clone size: many
CDR3 protein: CASSHSYNSPLHF
CDR3 DNA: TGTGCCAGCAGCCACTCCTATAATTCACCCCTCCACTTT

V gene: TRBV5-1
J gene: TRBJ1-1
D gene: .
clone size: few
CDR3 protein: CASSQMGGPTEAFF
CDR3 DNA: TGCGCCAGCAGCCAGATGGGAGGGCCCACTGAAGCTTTCTTT

V gene: TRBV30
J gene: TRBJ1-5
D gene: .
clone size: many
CDR3 protein: CAWSAQGDQPQHF
CDR3 DNA: TGTGCCTGGAGTGCACAGGGCGATCAGCCCCAGCATTTT

V gene: TRBV7-7
J gene: TRBJ2-5
D gene: .
clone size: many
CDR3 protein: CASSLGWAGPQETQYF
CDR3 DNA: TGTGCTAGCAGCTTAGGATGGGCAGGGCCTCAAGAGACCCAGTACTTC

V gene: TRBV20-1
J gene: TRBJ1-4
D gene: .
clone size: few
CDR3 protein: CSAKRSNEKLFF
CDR3 DNA: TGCAGTGCTAAGAGATCTAATGAAAAACTGTTTTTT

V gene: TRBV7-2
J gene: TRBJ2-2
D gene: .
clone size: many
CDR3 protein: CASSLRSTNTGELFF
CDR3 DNA: TGTGCCAGCAGCTTACGTTCCACGAACACCGGGGAGCTGTTTTTT

V gene: TRBV4-1
J gene: TRBJ2-3
D gene: TRBD2
clone size: many
CDR3 protein: CASSQDRGGLTDTQYF
CDR3 DNA: TGCGCCAGCAGCCAAGATCGGGGGGGCTTGACAGATACGCAGTATTTT

V gene: TRBV7-2
J gene: TRBJ1-2
D gene: TRBD1
clone size: few
CDR3 protein: CASTLTGNYGYTF
CDR3 DNA: TGTGCCAGCACCTTGACAGGGAACTATGGCTACACCTTC

V gene: TRBV5-1
J gene: TRBJ1-2
D gene: .
clone size: many
CDR3 protein: CASGPPGRLVGYTF
CDR3 DNA: TGCGCCAGCGGACCTCCGGGGAGGCTCGTTGGCTACACCTTC

V gene: TRBV5-6
J gene: TRBJ2-3
D gene: .
clone size: many
CDR3 protein: CASSNTDTQYF
CDR3 DNA: TGTGCCAGCAGTAACACAGATACGCAGTATTTT

V gene: TRBV5-1
J gene: TRBJ2-5
D gene: TRBD2
clone size: many
CDR3 protein: CASSPGTSGAQETQYF
CDR3 DNA: TGCGCCAGCAGCCCCGGGACTAGCGGGGCCCAAGAGACCCAGTACTTC

V gene: TRBV19
J gene: TRBJ2-5
D gene: .
clone size: many
CDR3 protein: CASSSRRASETQYF
CDR3 DNA: TGTGCCAGTAGTAGTCGGAGGGCTTCAGAGACCCAGTACTTC

V gene: TRBV5-1
J gene: TRBJ2-3
D gene: .
clone size: many
CDR3 protein: CASSLGGYTDTQYF
CDR3 DNA: TGCGCCAGCAGCTTAGGGGGTTACACAGATACGCAGTATTTT

V gene: TRBV9
J gene: TRBJ2-3
D gene: .
clone size: many
CDR3 protein: CASSVSPTDTQYF
CDR3 DNA: TGTGCCAGCAGCGTCTCCCCCACAGATACGCAGTATTTT

V gene: TRBV15
J gene: TRBJ1-1
D gene: .
clone size: many
CDR3 protein: CATSRGDLAENTEAFF
CDR3 DNA: TGTGCCACCAGCAGAGGGGACCTAGCGGAGAACACTGAAGCTTTCTTT

V gene: TRBV7-2
J gene: TRBJ1-1
D gene: .
clone size: medium-sized
CDR3 protein: CASTFEGGGHRAAFF
CDR3 DNA: TGTGCCAGTACGTTCGAGGGAGGGGGACATAGGGCAGCTTTCTTT

V gene: TRBV11-2
J gene: TRBJ2-6
D gene: .
clone size: many
CDR3 protein: CASRFSGANVLTF
CDR3 DNA: TGTGCCAGCCGCTTCTCTGGGGCCAACGTCCTGACTTTC

V gene: TRBV20-1
J gene: TRBJ1-4
D gene: .
clone size: many
CDR3 protein: CSAREYPGTKLFF
CDR3 DNA: TGCAGTGCTAGAGAATACCCCGGGACTAAACTGTTTTTT

V gene: TRBV10-3
J gene: TRBJ1-1
D gene: TRBD1
clone size: many
CDR3 protein: CAISGGLGTGLNTEAFF
CDR3 DNA: TGTGCCATCAGTGGCGGACTGGGGACAGGGTTGAACACTGAAGCTTTCTTT

V gene: TRBV7-2
J gene: TRBJ2-3
D gene: .
clone size: many
CDR3 protein: CASSPSEFLDTQYF
CDR3 DNA: TGTGCCAGCAGCCCCTCCGAGTTTTTGGATACGCAGTATTTT

V gene: TRBV6-2/TRBV6-3
J gene: TRBJ2-1
D gene: .
clone size: many
CDR3 protein: CASSYDSYNEQFF
CDR3 DNA: TGTGCCAGCAGTTACGACAGCTACAATGAGCAGTTCTTC

V gene: TRBV20-1
J gene: TRBJ1-1
D gene: TRBD1
clone size: few
CDR3 protein: CSAFPGGKPEAFF
CDR3 DNA: TGCAGTGCCTTCCCAGGGGGGAAGCCTGAAGCTTTCTTT

V gene: TRBV19
J gene: TRBJ1-1
D gene: .
clone size: many
CDR3 protein: CASSIRGGTEAFF
CDR3 DNA: TGTGCCAGTAGTATCAGGGGCGGGACTGAAGCTTTCTTT

V gene: TRBV6-2/TRBV6-3
J gene: TRBJ1-1
D gene: .
clone size: many
CDR3 protein: CASTARKRYTNTEAFF
CDR3 DNA: TGTGCCAGCACCGCAAGGAAAAGGTACACGAACACTGAAGCTTTCTTT

V gene: TRBV2
J gene: TRBJ1-3
D gene: .
clone size: many
CDR3 protein: CASSEGRGNTIYF
CDR3 DNA: TGTGCCAGCAGTGAAGGCAGGGGAAACACCATATATTTT

V gene: TRBV6-6
J gene: TRBJ1-1
D gene: .
clone size: many
CDR3 protein: CAILGASNTEAFF
CDR3 DNA: TGTGCTATACTGGGGGCGTCCAACACTGAAGCTTTCTTT

V gene: TRBV10-3
J gene: TRBJ2-3
D gene: .
clone size: many
CDR3 protein: CAISEGLRPTDTQYF
CDR3 DNA: TGTGCCATCAGTGAGGGTCTGCGGCCGACAGATACGCAGTATTTT

V gene: TRBV5-1
J gene: TRBJ1-6
D gene: .
clone size: many
CDR3 protein: CASSLYPGNTDGNSPLHF
CDR3 DNA: TGCGCCAGCAGCTTGTACCCCGGTAATACAGATGGTAATTCACCCCTCCACTTT

V gene: TRBV7-3
J gene: TRBJ2-3
D gene: .
clone size: many
CDR3 protein: CASRIAADTQYF
CDR3 DNA: TGTGCCAGCAGGATAGCAGCAGATACGCAGTATTTT

V gene: TRBV7-2
J gene: TRBJ1-2
D gene: TRBD1
clone size: many
CDR3 protein: CASSLIGTGIPYGYTF
CDR3 DNA: TGTGCCAGCAGCTTAATCGGGACAGGGATACCCTATGGCTACACCTTC

V gene: TRBV4-3
J gene: TRBJ2-6
D gene: TRBD1
clone size: .
CDR3 protein: CASSPGTGRAGANVLTF
CDR3 DNA: TGCGCCAGCAGCCCTGGGACAGGGAGGGCTGGGGCCAACGTCCTGACTTTC

V gene: TRBV5-1
J gene: TRBJ2-7
D gene: .
clone size: medium-sized
CDR3 protein: CASSSTYSYEQYF
CDR3 DNA: TGCGCCAGCAGCTCCACCTATTCCTACGAGCAGTACTTC

V gene: TRBV30
J gene: TRBJ1-5
D gene: .
clone size: .
CDR3 protein: CAWSVAVNQPQHF
CDR3 DNA: TGTGCCTGGAGTGTGGCAGTTAATCAGCCCCAGCATTTT

V gene: TRBV20-1
J gene: TRBJ2-1
D gene: .
clone size: many
CDR3 protein: CSARPSHGAYNEQFF
CDR3 DNA: TGCAGTGCTCGACCCTCTCACGGGGCCTACAATGAGCAGTTCTTC